This T cell receptor (beta chain) stems from a study of cytomegalovirus exposure and HLA in healthy donors. As for the study in general: Genotyping of more than 300 donors showed that around 85% belonged to the Caucasian-associated ancestry cluster.

PCR employed 60 Vbeta and 13 Jbeta primers. Profiling relied on immunoSEQ multiplex PCR, and the TCRdb table lists in-frame clones only, not all of them. This sample has about 150,000 clones, with about 8.9% found just once. General study points: An analysis done earlier found most TCR beta V segments productive about 90% or about 30% of the time. Researchers reported in a later analysis that a missense DCLRE1C variant was tied to TCR beta V- and J-gene trimming.

As regards this clone: Its antigen is unknown.

CDR3 length: 16 amino acids. Germline V lookup: CDR1 SNHLY, CDR2 FYNNEI. V lost 1 base to trimming and J lost 0 bases, with 9 bases between them. This sequence originates from a man over 45 in good health and CMV-seronegative. Sequenced sample: PBMCs. The chain joins TRBV2 to TRBJ2-2, with D hard to call. This chain's CDR3 is CASSEERSANTGELFF. CDR3 sequence (DNA): TGTGCCAGCAGTGAAGAACGCAGCGCGAACACCGGGGAGCTGTTTTTT.